This T cell receptor (beta chain) originates from a study of neoadjuvant anti-PD-1 for oral cavity cancer. Overall study context: Nivolumab at 3 mg/kg was mostly given biweekly, three to four doses, pre-surgery. Non-progressing patients received a fourth nivolumab dose near day 43, then surgery on days 50-56. Points from the study as a whole: Post-nivolumab, blood T cell clonality was significantly elevated in non-responders.

The CDR3 totals 14 residues. V was pared by 3 bases and J by 4 bases, with 12 bases between. Germline CDR1 is MNHNS and CDR2 is SASEGT. Using immunoSEQ multiplex PCR, the repertoire was profiled, and TCRdb retains in-frame clones only, with some absent. Here the sample spans about 72,000 clones, over 70% being singletons. Note on this clone: Its antigen is not known.

The chain recombines TRBV6-1 with TRBJ1-2, with no clear D. The clonotype comes from a person aged 40-85 years with oral cavity squamous cell carcinoma. Specimen: PBMCs, collected before nivolumab (anti-PD-1) treatment. This CDR3 is CASSEDGTLYGYTF. As DNA, the CDR3 is TGTGCCAGCAGTGAGGACGGTACCCTCTATGGCTACACCTTC.